The 19 T cell receptor beta chains in this list originate from one sample, sequenced in a study of neurological immune-mediated disorders. TCRdb re-analysed the 5' RACE reads in MiXCR, keeping a single row per CDR3 protein. The sample has 45,000 to 60,000 distinct CDR3 sequences, 3.6% seen once. Sample: PBMCs. The receptors were sampled from a man aged 25 to 40 with multiple sclerosis.

Ten or more counts support this clonotype. The CDR3 reads CASSDRGKTQYF. For the CDR3, the DNA is TGTGCCAGCAGCGACAGGGGAAAGACCCAGTACTTC. The chain is built from TRBV14 and TRBJ2-5; 8 positions match TRBD1. The CDR3 consists of 12 residues. J gave up 6 bases and V 5 bases, and 2 bases lay outside the gene matches. Germline CDR1 reads SGHDN; CDR2 reads FVKESK.

CDR3 protein: CASSSDNTDTQYF. CDR3 DNA sequence: TGCGCCAGCAGCTCGGACAACACAGATACGCAGTATTTT. V and J are TRBV5-1 and TRBJ2-3; D might be TRBD1 (5 bases). Trimming pared 3 bases from V and 2 bases from J, leaving 7 bases between. This CDR3 region has 13 residues. Germline V gene sequence: CDR1 SGHRS, CDR2 YFSETQ.

Many counts were recorded for this clonotype. The J gene is TRBJ1-2, the V gene TRBV6-1; D remains ambiguous. Germline V lookup: CDR1 MNHNS, CDR2 SASEGT. CDR3 length: 14 amino acids. V was cut by 6 bases and J by 4 bases, with 15 bases left in between. The CDR3 coding sequence is TGTGCCAGCAGAGCCTGGGAAAGAACCTATGGCTACACCTTC. This sequence encodes CASRAWERTYGYTF.

This clonotype was picked up many times. The V and J genes are TRBV2 and TRBJ1-2; 8 nucleotides match TRBD1. J gave up 0 bases and V 1 base, and 1 base lay outside the gene matches. This CDR3 comprises 15 residues. Germline V lookup: CDR1 SNHLY, CDR2 FYNNEI. CDR3 residues: CASSEETGANYGYTF. The CDR3 DNA reads TGTGCCAGCAGTGAAGAGACAGGGGCTAACTATGGCTACACCTTC. Looking up the rest from reference TRBV2 and TRBJ1-2 gives the full variable domain: EPEVTQTPSHQVTQMGQEVILRCVPISNHLYFYWYRQILGQKVEFLVSFYNNEISEKSEIFDDQFSVERPDGSNFTLKIRSTKLEDSAMYFCASSEETGANYGYTFGSGTRLTVV.

The table lists this clonotype with many counts. This chain uses TRBV28 with TRBJ1-1, with a weak D call TRBD1 (5 bases). V dropped 7 bases and J dropped 3 bases, with 12 bases sitting between them. The CDR3 has 13 residues. The germline gives CDR1 MDHEN, CDR2 SYDVKM. The CDR3 bases are TGTGCCAGCAAGGGACTAACGTACACTGAAGCTTTCTTT. It is translated as CASKGLTYTEAFF. Looking up the rest from reference TRBV28 and TRBJ1-1 gives the full variable domain: DVKVTQSSRYLVKRTGEKVFLECVQDMDHENMFWYRQDPGLGLRLIYFSYDVKMKEKGDIPEGYSVSREKKERFSLILESASTNQTSMYLCASKGLTYTEAFFGQGTRLTVV.

This clonotype was counted ten times or more. The V gene is TRBV7-8, the J gene TRBJ1-2; D gene ambiguous. Trimming left V 1 base short and J 8 bases short, with 11 bases between. The CDR3 is 13 residues long. Germline V gene lookup returns CDR1 SGHVS and CDR2 FQNEAQ. The CDR3 DNA sequence: TGTGCCAGCAGCTTAGGTGACCTGGGGGGCTACACCTTC. This codes for CASSLGDLGGYTF.

This clonotype was seen repeatedly, ten times or more. The chain uses TRBV20-1 and TRBJ1-5; D is unresolved. V lost 3 bases, J lost 5 bases, and 14 bases lay in between. The CDR3 spans 14 residues. CDR1 and CDR2 (germline): DFQATT, SNEGSKA (reference sequence). The CDR3 bases are TGCAGTGCTAGTCCCGCGTCAGACCATCAGCCCCAGCATTTT. It codes for CSASPASDHQPQHF.

This clonotype was seen many times. The chain recombines TRBV5-1 with TRBJ1-6; D gene ambiguous. Per germline, CDR1 SGHRS and CDR2 YFSETQ. This CDR3 contains 15 residues. Trimming cost V 4 bases and J 7 bases, with 15 bases left between them. The CDR3 DNA reads TGCGCCAGCAGCCCAGCCCCTAGAAGGAATTCACCCCTCCACTTT. It codes for CASSPAPRRNSPLHF. The whole variable domain, filled in from reference TRBV5-1 and TRBJ1-6, reads KAGVTQTPRYLIKTRGQQVTLSCSPISGHRSVSWYQQTPGQGLQFLFEYFSETQRNKGNFPGRFSGRQFSNSRSEMNVSTLELGDSALYLCASSPAPRRNSPLHFGNGTRLTVT.

At least ten counts were recorded for this clonotype. The genes are TRBV5-5 and TRBJ1-4, with D possibly TRBD1 on 6 matching bases. Per the germline V gene, CDR1 is SGHKS and CDR2 is YYEKEE (reference sequence). Trimming took off 1 base at V and 7 bases at J, with 14 bases between the two ends. The CDR3 extends over 15 amino acids. The CDR3 nucleotides read TGTGCCAGCAGCTTGTTTGGGGGGCTTTCTGAAAAACTGTTTTTT. As protein: CASSLFGGLSEKLFF.

This clonotype was counted many times. This chain connects TRBV20-1 to TRBJ2-1; 10 bases are shared with TRBD2. Looked up from germline, CDR1 is DFQATT and CDR2 is SNEGSKA (reference sequence). V dropped 4 bases and J dropped 3; count of bases not matched to a gene: 6. This CDR3 comprises 15 residues. CDR3 coding DNA: TGCAGTGCTACTTCCGTAGCGGGAGGCTACAATGAGCAGTTCTTC. Protein product: CSATSVAGGYNEQFF.

In its sample, this clonotype was seen many times. This chain joins TRBV20-1 and TRBJ2-1, with 10 bases aligning to TRBD1. Germline lookup yields CDR1 DFQATT and CDR2 SNEGSKA (reference sequence). The CDR3 sequence is 16 residues long. The J segment lost 4 bases and the V segment lost 2 bases, leaving 8 bases of the junction unmatched. CDR3: CSARFGGGQGYNEQFF. DNA of the CDR3: TGCAGTGCTAGATTCGGAGGGGGACAGGGGTACAATGAGCAGTTCTTC.

This clonotype was recorded many times. The germline gene is not matched at one end of the junction; a read error may be the cause. DNA for the CDR3: TGCAGTGCTCCTTCAACTCCGTCGCCGAATTCACCCCTCAACTTT. Protein product: CSAPSTPSPNSPLNF. The chain recombines TRBV20-1 with TRBJ1-6; D uncertain. CDR1 is DFQATT and CDR2 is SNEGSKA in the germline V gene (reference sequence). This CDR3 contains 15 residues.

This clonotype appeared many times. The genes are TRBV5-1 and TRBJ1-1; the match to TRBD1 covers 9 bases. Losses at the gene ends were 4 bases for V and 4 bases for J; bases not matched to a gene: 8. The CDR3 covers 15 residues. Germline V gene lookup returns CDR1 SGHRS and CDR2 YFSETQ. DNA for the CDR3: TGCGCCAGCAGCCAAGACAGGGGGTATAGCACTGAAGCTTTCTTT. As protein: CASSQDRGYSTEAFF.

This clonotype was recorded at least ten times. The chain couples TRBV5-1 to TRBJ2-2; 10 bases align to TRBD1. Germline-derived CDR1 and CDR2 are SGHRS and YFSETQ. The CDR3 runs 18 residues. With 1 base clipped from V and 2 bases from J, the junction kept 8 bases outside the gene matches. CDR3 sequence: CASSLRTGGLLNTGELFF. The CDR3 DNA reads TGCGCCAGCAGCTTGAGGACAGGGGGGTTACTCAACACCGGGGAGCTGTTTTTT.

This clonotype has a count of ten or more. The chain carries TRBV7-9 and TRBJ2-7; a possible D gene is TRBD2 (5 bases). This CDR3 has 14 residues. Trimming stripped 6 bases from V and 2 bases from J, with 14 bases between. The germline V gene encodes CDR1 SEHNR and CDR2 FQNEAQ (reference sequence). The CDR3 is CASSHKGEPYEQYF. The DNA of the CDR3 is TGTGCCAGCAGTCACAAGGGAGAGCCCTACGAGCAGTACTTC.

This clonotype was seen repeatedly, ten times or more. The rearrangement uses TRBV10-3 and TRBJ2-7; D not resolved. This CDR3 contains 13 residues. Trimming left V 3 bases short and J 3 bases short, with 9 bases between. The germline CDR1 and CDR2 sequences are ENHRY and SYGVKD. Here the CDR3 DNA reads TGTGCCATCAGTGATCTAGGAGACTACGAGCAGTACTTC. Translated: CAISDLGDYEQYF.

There are many counts of this clonotype. CDR3 sequence reads: CASSLSIAATDTQYF. The CDR3 coding sequence is TGTGCCAGCAGTTTATCTATCGCGGCCACAGATACGCAGTATTTT. This rearrangement joins TRBV27 to TRBJ2-3; D not resolved. Germline values: CDR1 MNHEY, CDR2 SMNVEV (reference sequence). This CDR3 has 15 amino acids. Between the trimmed V and J ends, which lost 0 bases and 2 bases, there was a span of 9 bases.

This clonotype came up many times. The chain has TRBV7-2 and TRBJ2-7; the D gene is possibly TRBD1 (6 bases). In germline, CDR1 is SGHTA, CDR2 FQGNSA. The CDR3 length is 14 residues. The V end was cut by 5 bases, the J end by 2 bases, with 13 bases between. The CDR3 DNA follows: TGTGCCAGCAGCCACAGGGAGTTGACCTACGAGCAGTACTTC. Translated, it gives CASSHRELTYEQYF.

This clonotype has ten or more counts. This chain connects TRBV9 to TRBJ2-1, with D perhaps being TRBD1 or TRBD2 (5 bases each). The CDR3 runs 15 residues. Trimming cost V 1 base and J 8 bases, with 16 bases left between them. Germline-derived CDR1 and CDR2 are SGDLS and YYNGEE. The CDR3: CASSVSGQPSYEQFF. CDR3 nucleotides: TGTGCCAGCAGCGTATCGGGGCAGCCAAGTTATGAGCAGTTCTTC.